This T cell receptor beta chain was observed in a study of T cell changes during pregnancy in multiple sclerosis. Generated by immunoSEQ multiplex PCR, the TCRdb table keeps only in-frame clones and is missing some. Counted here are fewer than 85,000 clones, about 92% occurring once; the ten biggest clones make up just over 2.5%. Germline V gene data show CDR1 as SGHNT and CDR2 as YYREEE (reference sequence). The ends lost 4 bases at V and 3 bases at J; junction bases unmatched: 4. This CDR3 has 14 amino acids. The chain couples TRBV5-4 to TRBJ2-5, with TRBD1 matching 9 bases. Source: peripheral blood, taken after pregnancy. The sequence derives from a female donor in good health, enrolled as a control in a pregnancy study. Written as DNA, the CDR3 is TGTGCCAGCAGCAGGCGGACAGGGGAAGAGACCCAGTACTTC. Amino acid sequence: CASSRRTGEETQYF.